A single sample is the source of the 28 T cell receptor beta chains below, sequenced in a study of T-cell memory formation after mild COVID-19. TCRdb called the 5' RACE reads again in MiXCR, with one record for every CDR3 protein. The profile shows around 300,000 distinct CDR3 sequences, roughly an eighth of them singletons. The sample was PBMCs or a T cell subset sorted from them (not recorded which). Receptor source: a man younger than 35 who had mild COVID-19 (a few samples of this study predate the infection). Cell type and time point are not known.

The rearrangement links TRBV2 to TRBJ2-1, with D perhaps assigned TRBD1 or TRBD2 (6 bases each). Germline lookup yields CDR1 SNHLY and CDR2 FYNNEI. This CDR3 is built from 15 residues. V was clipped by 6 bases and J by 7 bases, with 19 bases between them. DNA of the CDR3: TGTGCCAGCAGGAAGGAGAGGGGGGAAGGAAATGAGCAGTTCTTC. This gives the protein CASRKERGEGNEQFF. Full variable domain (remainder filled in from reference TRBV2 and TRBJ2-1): EPEVTQTPSHQVTQMGQEVILRCVPISNHLYFYWYRQILGQKVEFLVSFYNNEISEKSEIFDDQFSVERPDGSNFTLKIRSTKLEDSAMYFCASRKERGEGNEQFFGPGTRLTVL.

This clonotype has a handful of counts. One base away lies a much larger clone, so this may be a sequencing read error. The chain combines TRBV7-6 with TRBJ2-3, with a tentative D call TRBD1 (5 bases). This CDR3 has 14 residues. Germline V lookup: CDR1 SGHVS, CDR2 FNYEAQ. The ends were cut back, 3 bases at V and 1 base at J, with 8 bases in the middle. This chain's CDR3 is CASSFVGGTDTQYF. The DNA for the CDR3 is TGTGCCAGCAGCTTTGTAGGGGGCACAGATACGCAGTATTTT.

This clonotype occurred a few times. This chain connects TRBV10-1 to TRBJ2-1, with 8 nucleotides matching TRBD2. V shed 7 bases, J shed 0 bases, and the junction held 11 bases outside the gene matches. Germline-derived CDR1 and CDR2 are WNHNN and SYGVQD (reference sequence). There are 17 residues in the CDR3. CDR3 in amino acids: CASTQRGPTSSYNEQFF. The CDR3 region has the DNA TGCGCCAGCACTCAGCGGGGGCCGACCAGCTCCTACAATGAGCAGTTCTTC.

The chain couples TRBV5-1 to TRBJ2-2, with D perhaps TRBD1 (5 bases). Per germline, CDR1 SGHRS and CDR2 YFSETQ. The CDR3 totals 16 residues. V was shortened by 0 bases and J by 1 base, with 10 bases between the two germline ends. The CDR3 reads CASSLENRRNTGELFF. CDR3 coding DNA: TGCGCCAGCAGCTTGGAGAACAGGCGGAACACCGGGGAGCTGTTTTTT.

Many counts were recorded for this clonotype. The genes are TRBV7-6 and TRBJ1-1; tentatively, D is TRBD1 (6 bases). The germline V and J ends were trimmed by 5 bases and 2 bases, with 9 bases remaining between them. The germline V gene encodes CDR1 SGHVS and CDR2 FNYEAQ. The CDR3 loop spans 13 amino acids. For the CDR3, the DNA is TGTGCCAGCAGCATGACAGGCAACACTGAAGCTTTCTTT. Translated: CASSMTGNTEAFF.

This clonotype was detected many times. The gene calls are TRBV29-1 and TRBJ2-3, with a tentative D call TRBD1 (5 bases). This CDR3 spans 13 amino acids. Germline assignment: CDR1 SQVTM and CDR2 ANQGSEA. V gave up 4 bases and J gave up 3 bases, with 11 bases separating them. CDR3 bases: TGCAGCGTTGCCAGGGCAAGGACAGATACGCAGTATTTT. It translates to CSVARARTDTQYF.

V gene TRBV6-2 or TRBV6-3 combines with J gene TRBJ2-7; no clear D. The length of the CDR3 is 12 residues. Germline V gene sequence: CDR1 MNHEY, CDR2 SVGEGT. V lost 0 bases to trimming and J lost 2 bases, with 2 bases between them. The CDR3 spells CASSYSAYEQYV. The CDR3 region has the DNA TGTGCCAGCAGTTACTCCGCCTACGAGCAGTACGTC.

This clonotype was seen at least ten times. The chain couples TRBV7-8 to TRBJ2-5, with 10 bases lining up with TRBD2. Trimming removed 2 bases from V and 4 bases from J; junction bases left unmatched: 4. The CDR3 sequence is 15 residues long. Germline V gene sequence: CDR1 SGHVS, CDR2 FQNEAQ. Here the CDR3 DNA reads TGTGCCAGCAGCTTACAGCGGGGGGGCCGAGAGACCCAGTACTTC. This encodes CASSLQRGGRETQYF.

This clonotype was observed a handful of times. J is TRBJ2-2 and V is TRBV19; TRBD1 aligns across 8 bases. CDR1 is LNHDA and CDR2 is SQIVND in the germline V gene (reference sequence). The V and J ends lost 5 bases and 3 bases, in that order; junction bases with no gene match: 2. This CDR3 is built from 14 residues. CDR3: CASSGTGHTGELFF. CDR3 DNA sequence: TGTGCCAGTAGTGGGACAGGTCACACCGGGGAGCTGTTTTTT.

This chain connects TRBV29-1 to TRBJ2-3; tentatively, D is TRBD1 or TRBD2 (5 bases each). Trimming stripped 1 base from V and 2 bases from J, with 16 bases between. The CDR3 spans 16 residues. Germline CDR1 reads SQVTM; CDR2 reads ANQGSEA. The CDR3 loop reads CSVEVLGAEDTDTQYF. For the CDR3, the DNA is TGCAGCGTTGAAGTCCTCGGGGCGGAAGACACAGATACGCAGTATTTT.

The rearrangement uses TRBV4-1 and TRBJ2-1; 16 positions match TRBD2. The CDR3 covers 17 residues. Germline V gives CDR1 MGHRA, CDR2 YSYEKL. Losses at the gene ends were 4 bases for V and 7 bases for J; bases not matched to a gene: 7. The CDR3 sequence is CASSPQGLAGGQNEQFF. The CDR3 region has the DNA TGCGCCAGCAGCCCCCAGGGACTAGCGGGGGGGCAAAATGAGCAGTTCTTC.

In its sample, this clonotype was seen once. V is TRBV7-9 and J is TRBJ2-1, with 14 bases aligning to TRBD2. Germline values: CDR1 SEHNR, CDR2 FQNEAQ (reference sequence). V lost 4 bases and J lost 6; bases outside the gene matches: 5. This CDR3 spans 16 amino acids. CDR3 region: CASSSTGTSGGNEQFF. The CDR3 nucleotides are TGTGCCAGCAGCTCGACGGGGACTAGCGGGGGCAATGAGCAGTTCTTC.

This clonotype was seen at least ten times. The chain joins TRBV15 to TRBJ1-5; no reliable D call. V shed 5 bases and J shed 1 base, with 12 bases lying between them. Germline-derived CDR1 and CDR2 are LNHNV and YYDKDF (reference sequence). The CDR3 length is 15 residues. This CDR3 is CATSVNSGSNQPQHF. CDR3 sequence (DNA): TGTGCCACCAGCGTAAACAGCGGGAGCAATCAGCCCCAGCATTTT.

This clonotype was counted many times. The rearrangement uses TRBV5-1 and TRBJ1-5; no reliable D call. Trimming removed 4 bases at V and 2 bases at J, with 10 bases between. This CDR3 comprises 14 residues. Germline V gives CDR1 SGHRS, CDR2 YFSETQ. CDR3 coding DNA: TGCGCCAGCAGCCCGGAGGGCGGCAATCAGCCCCAGCATTTT. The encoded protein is CASSPEGGNQPQHF.

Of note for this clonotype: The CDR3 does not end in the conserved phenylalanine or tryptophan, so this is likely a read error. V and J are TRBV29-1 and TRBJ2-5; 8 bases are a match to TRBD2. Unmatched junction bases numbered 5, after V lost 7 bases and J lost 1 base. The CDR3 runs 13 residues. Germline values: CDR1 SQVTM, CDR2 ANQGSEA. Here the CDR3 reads CSGKSGGQETQYS. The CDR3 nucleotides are TGCAGCGGCAAGAGCGGGGGCCAAGAGACCCAGTACTCC.

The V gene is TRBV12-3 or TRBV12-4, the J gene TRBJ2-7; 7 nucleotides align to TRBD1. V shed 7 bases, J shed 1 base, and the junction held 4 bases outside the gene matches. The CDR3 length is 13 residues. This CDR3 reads CASTGTESYEQYF. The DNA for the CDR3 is TGTGCCAGCACCGGGACAGAGTCCTACGAGCAGTACTTC.

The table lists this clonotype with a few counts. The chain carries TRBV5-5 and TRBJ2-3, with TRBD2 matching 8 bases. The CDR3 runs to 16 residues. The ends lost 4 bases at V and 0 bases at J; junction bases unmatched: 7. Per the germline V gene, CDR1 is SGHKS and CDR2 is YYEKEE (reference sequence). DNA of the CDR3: TGTGCCAGCAGCCCTACAGCGGGGGCTAGCACAGATACGCAGTATTTT. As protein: CASSPTAGASTDTQYF. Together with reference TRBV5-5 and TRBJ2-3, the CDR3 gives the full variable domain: DAGVTQSPTHLIKTRGQQVTLRCSPISGHKSVSWYQQVLGQGPQFIFQYYEKEERGRGNFPDRFSARQFPNYSSELNVNALLLGDSALYLCASSPTAGASTDTQYFGPGTRLTVL.

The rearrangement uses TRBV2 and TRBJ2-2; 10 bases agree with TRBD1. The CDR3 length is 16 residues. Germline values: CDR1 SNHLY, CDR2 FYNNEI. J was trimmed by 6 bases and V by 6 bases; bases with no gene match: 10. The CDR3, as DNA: TGTGCCAGCAGATATAGGACAGGGGGAGCCTCCGGGGAGCTGTTTTTT. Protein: CASRYRTGGASGELFF.

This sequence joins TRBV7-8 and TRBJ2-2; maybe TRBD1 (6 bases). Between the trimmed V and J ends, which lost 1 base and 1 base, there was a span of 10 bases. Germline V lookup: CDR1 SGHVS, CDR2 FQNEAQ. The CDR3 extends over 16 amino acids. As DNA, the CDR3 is TGTGCCAGCAGCTTAGTTGGGGGCCTGAACACCGGGGAGCTGTTTTTT. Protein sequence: CASSLVGGLNTGELFF.

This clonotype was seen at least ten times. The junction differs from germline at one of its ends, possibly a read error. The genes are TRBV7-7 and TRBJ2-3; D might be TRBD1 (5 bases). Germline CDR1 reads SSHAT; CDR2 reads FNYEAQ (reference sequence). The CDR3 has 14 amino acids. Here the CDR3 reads CASSPDSSTDTQYF. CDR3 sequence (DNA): TGTGCTAGCAGCCCCGACAGTAGCACAGATACGCAGTATTTT.

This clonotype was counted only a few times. CDR3 DNA: TGTGCCAGCAGCTCTGTCACAGGACCCAGCACAGATACGCAGTATTTT. Amino acid sequence: CASSSVTGPSTDTQYF. This chain links TRBV7-9 with TRBJ2-3, with a tentative D call TRBD1 (5 bases). From germline, CDR1 is SEHNR and CDR2 FQNEAQ (reference sequence). Trimming pared 4 bases from V and 0 bases from J, leaving 14 bases between. The CDR3 is 16 amino acids.

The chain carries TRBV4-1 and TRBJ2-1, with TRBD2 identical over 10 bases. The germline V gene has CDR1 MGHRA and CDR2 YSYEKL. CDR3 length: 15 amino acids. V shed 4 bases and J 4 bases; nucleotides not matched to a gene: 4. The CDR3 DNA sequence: TGCGCCAGCAGCCTCCTACTAGCGGGGTACAATGAGCAGTTCTTC. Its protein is CASSLLLAGYNEQFF.

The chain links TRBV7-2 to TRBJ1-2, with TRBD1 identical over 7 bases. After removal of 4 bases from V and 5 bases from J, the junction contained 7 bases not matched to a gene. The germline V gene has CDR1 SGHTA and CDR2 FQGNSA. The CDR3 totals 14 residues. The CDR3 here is CASSYDRAGYGYTF. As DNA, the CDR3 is TGTGCCAGCAGCTATGACAGGGCTGGGTATGGCTACACCTTC.

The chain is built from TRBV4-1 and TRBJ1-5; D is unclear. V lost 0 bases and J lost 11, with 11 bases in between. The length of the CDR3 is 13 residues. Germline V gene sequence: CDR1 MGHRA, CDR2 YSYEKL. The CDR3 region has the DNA TGCGCCAGCAGCCAAGATTTCGGTAGGGCCCAGCATTTT. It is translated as CASSQDFGRAQHF.

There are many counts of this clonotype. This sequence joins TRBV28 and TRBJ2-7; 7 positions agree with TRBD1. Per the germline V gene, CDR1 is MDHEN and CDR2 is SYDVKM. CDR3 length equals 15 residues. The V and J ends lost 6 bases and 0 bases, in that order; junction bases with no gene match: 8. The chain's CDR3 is CASSQQGQSSYEQYV. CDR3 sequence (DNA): TGTGCCAGCAGCCAACAGGGGCAGAGCTCCTACGAGCAGTACGTC.

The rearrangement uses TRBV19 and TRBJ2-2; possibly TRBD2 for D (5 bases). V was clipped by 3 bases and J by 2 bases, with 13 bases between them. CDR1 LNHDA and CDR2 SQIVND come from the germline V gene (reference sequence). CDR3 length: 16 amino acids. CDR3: CASSMVAGINTGELFF. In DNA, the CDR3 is TGTGCCAGTAGTATGGTGGCCGGGATAAACACCGGGGAGCTGTTTTTT.

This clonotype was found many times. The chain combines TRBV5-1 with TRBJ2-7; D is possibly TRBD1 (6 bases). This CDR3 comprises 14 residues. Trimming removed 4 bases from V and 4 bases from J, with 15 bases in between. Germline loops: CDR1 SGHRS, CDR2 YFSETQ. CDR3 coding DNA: TGCGCCAGCAGCCGACAGGACCGGGGATACGAGCAGTACTTC. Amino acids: CASSRQDRGYEQYF.

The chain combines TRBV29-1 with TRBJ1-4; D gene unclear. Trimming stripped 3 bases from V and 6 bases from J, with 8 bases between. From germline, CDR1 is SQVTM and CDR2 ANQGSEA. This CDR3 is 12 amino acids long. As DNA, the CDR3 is TGCAGCGTTGACTCGGCAGATGAAAAACTGTTTTTT. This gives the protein CSVDSADEKLFF.